The next 15 T cell receptor beta chains were all read from a single sample in a study of T cells in Graves' hyperthyroidism and ophthalmopathy. What was amplified from RNA transcripts were TCR beta CDR3 regions. During a first-round RT-PCR of the TCR CDR3, the HTBI primer set was used. TCRdb analysed the multiplex PCR reads with MiXCR anew, one entry per CDR3 protein. The sample lists approximately 330,000 distinct CDR3 sequences, roughly 13% occurring once. The specimen sequenced was blood. The receptor set was obtained from a woman between 35 and 50 years old with Graves' ophthalmopathy.

The V call is TRBV12-3 or TRBV12-4, the J call TRBJ2-3; TRBD2 matches at 8 bases. CDR3 length equals 19 residues. V was clipped by 6 bases and J by 2 bases; unmatched bases: 19. CDR3 sequence (DNA): TGTGCCAGCAGCGAAACAGACGACTCCGCGGGAGGATACACAGATACGCAGTATTTT. This translates into CASSETDDSAGGYTDTQYF.

There are many counts of this clonotype. This may be a read error, as it is one base from a much larger clone. The V and J genes are TRBV11-2 and TRBJ2-5, with TRBD2 matching 8 bases. Germline CDR1 is SGHAT and CDR2 is FQNNGV. The CDR3 totals 17 residues. V gave up 1 base and J gave up 1 base; unmatched junction bases: 8. The CDR3 sequence is CASSLGRTSRAQETQYF. CDR3 coding DNA: TGTGCCAGCAGCTTAGGACGGACTAGCAGGGCCCAAGAGACCCAGTACTTC.

The chain employs TRBV7-9 and TRBJ2-7; 7 bases match TRBD1. Germline lookup yields CDR1 SEHNR and CDR2 FQNEAQ (reference sequence). J gave up 1 base and V 0 bases, and 3 bases lay outside the gene matches. The CDR3 sequence is 15 residues long. The CDR3: CASSLAGGASYEQYF. CDR3 nucleotide sequence: TGTGCCAGCAGCTTAGCAGGGGGCGCTTCCTACGAGCAGTACTTC.

A few counts support this clonotype. The chain couples TRBV24-1 to TRBJ2-5, with D possibly matching TRBD1 (5 bases). In germline, CDR1 is KGHDR, CDR2 SFDVKD. This CDR3 comprises 12 residues. With 4 bases removed from V and 11 bases from J, the gap between germline ends came to 13 bases. The CDR3 nucleotides are TGTGCCACCAGTGACCCCGGACACAGTCAGTACTTC. Protein sequence: CATSDPGHSQYF.

This clonotype was counted at least ten times. The CDR3 region is CASTLHGGASYEQYF. CDR3 bases: TGTGCCAGCACCCTCCACGGGGGAGCGTCCTACGAGCAGTACTTC. This chain uses TRBV11-2 with TRBJ2-7; maybe TRBD2 (6 bases). Germline loops: CDR1 SGHAT, CDR2 FQNNGV. This CDR3 region has 15 residues. Trimming cost V 7 bases and J 1 base, with 17 bases left between them.

This chain joins TRBV20-1 and TRBJ1-2, with 7 bases aligning to TRBD1. The CDR3 has 14 amino acids. From germline, CDR1 is DFQATT and CDR2 SNEGSKA (reference sequence). V was pared by 3 bases and J by 3 bases, with 7 bases of the junction left unmatched. The CDR3 bases are TGCAGTGCTAGTATCACGGGACAGCACTATGGCTACACCTTC. The encoded protein is CSASITGQHYGYTF.

This clonotype has just a few counts. This chain connects TRBV20-1 to TRBJ1-1, with D hard to call. The length of the CDR3 is 12 residues. Trimming cost V 3 bases and J 6 bases, with 11 bases left between them. CDR1 is DFQATT and CDR2 is SNEGSKA in the germline V gene (reference sequence). The CDR3 region has the DNA TGCAGTGCTAGTTATCTGGGCTCTGAAGCTTTCTTT. Translating gives CSASYLGSEAFF.

As concerns this clonotype: Just one base apart from a much larger clone, this may be a read error. The chain couples TRBV13 to TRBJ2-7, with 12 bases matching TRBD2. The CDR3 sequence is 16 residues long. Germline V gene lookup returns CDR1 PRHDT and CDR2 FYEKMQ (reference sequence). The CDR3 region is CVSSGETSGSVYEQYF. Here the CDR3 DNA reads TGTGTCAGCAGCGGAGAGACTAGCGGGAGTGTTTACGAGCAGTACTTC.

This clonotype has a count of ten or more. The chain links TRBV6-1 to TRBJ1-2, with 8 bases identical to TRBD1. Trimming took 2 bases from V and 8 from J; bases not matched to a gene: 7. The CDR3 length is 14 residues. In germline, CDR1 is MNHNS, CDR2 SASEGT. For the CDR3, the DNA is TGTGCCAGCAGTGAAATCGGCAGGGGGCAAGGCTACACCTTC. Amino acid sequence: CASSEIGRGQGYTF.

This clonotype showed up many times. The chain recombines TRBV24-1 with TRBJ2-1, with TRBD2 matching over 14 bases. This CDR3 has 18 amino acids. In germline, CDR1 is KGHDR, CDR2 SFDVKD. V lost 3 bases, J lost 7 bases, and 10 bases stayed unmatched. CDR3 nucleotides: TGTGCCACCAGTGATAACGGACTAGCGGGAGGTTTGGGAAATGAGCAGTTCTTC. Its translation is CATSDNGLAGGLGNEQFF.

This clonotype was recorded many times. The chain recombines TRBV28 with TRBJ1-5, with D possibly matching TRBD1 (6 bases). Germline V lookup: CDR1 MDHEN, CDR2 SYDVKM. Trimming removed 2 bases at V and 9 bases at J, with 14 bases between. The CDR3 is 14 residues long. CDR3 coding DNA: TGTGCCAGCAGTTTACCCCGGGGGCTAGGGCCCCAGCATTTT. Translating gives CASSLPRGLGPQHF. Based on the CDR3 plus reference TRBV28 and TRBJ1-5, the full variable domain is DVKVTQSSRYLVKRTGEKVFLECVQDMDHENMFWYRQDPGLGLRLIYFSYDVKMKEKGDIPEGYSVSREKKERFSLILESASTNQTSMYLCASSLPRGLGPQHFGDGTRLSIL.

The chain carries TRBV7-2 and TRBJ1-5; the match to TRBD1 covers 8 bases. The length of the CDR3 is 15 residues. The V gene end was trimmed by 5 bases and the J gene end by 2 bases; junction bases not matched to a gene: 5. Germline-derived CDR1 and CDR2 are SGHTA and FQGNSA. The CDR3 nucleotides read TGTGCCAGCAGCATAACAGGGGGAGGCAATCAGCCCCAGCATTTT. Translating it yields CASSITGGGNQPQHF.

This clonotype was recorded a few times. This rearrangement joins TRBV3-1 to TRBJ2-3; 7 nucleotides agree with TRBD2. After removal of 3 bases from V and 1 base from J, the junction contained 13 bases not matched to a gene. The CDR3 covers 18 residues. CDR1 LGHDT and CDR2 YNNKEL come from the germline V gene (reference sequence). Here the CDR3 reads CASSHGIGAGARTDTQYF. The CDR3 bases are TGTGCCAGCAGCCACGGGATCGGCGCGGGAGCTCGCACAGATACGCAGTATTTT.

This clonotype came up a few times. The rearrangement links TRBV3-1 to TRBJ2-7; TRBD2 matches at 7 bases. The CDR3 is 15 amino acids. V gave up 3 bases and J gave up 6 bases; unmatched junction bases: 11. Germline CDR1 is LGHDT and CDR2 is YNNKEL (reference sequence). CDR3 loop: CASSHGGGSRSEQYF. Written as DNA, the CDR3 is TGTGCCAGCAGCCACGGGGGAGGGTCCCGGAGCGAGCAGTACTTC.

The chain recombines TRBV5-8 with TRBJ1-1, with a tentative D call TRBD1 (6 bases). The CDR3 runs 17 residues. Germline V gene lookup returns CDR1 SGHTS and CDR2 YDEGEE. Trimming shortened V by 0 bases and J by 0 bases, and 15 bases separated the two germline ends. This CDR3 is CASSLAGDTRMNTEAFF. In DNA, the CDR3 is TGTGCCAGCAGCTTGGCCGGGGACACGCGAATGAACACTGAAGCTTTCTTT.